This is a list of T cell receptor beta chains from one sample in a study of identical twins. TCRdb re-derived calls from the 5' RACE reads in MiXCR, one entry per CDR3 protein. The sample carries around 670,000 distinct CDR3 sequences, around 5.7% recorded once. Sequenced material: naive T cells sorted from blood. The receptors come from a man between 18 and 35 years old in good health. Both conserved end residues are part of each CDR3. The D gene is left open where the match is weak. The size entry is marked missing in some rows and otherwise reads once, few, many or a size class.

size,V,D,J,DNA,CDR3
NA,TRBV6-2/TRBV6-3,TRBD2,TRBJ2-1,TGTGCCAGCAGCTTACCTATAGCGGGGAGCTCCTACAATGAGCAGTTCTTC,CASSLPIAGSSYNEQFF
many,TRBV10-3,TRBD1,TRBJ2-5,TGTGCCACCCTCCCGGGACAGGGCCAAGAGACCCAGTACTTC,CATLPGQGQETQYF
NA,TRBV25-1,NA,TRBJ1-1,TGTGCCAGCAGAAGACAGAAGAACACTGAAGCTTTCTTT,CASRRQKNTEAFF
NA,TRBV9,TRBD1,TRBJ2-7,TGTGCCAGCAGCGTTGGGACAGGGCCCTACGAGCAGTACTTC,CASSVGTGPYEQYF
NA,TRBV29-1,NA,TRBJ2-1,TGCAGCGTTGACCTAGGACAGTACAATGAGCAGTTCTTC,CSVDLGQYNEQFF
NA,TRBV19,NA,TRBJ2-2,TGTGCCAGTAGTATTTCTTTTTTGGACACCGGGGAGCTGTTTTTT,CASSISFLDTGELFF
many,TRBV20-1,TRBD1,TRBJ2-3,TGCAGTGCATTCCGGGACAGGGGCACAGATACGCAGTATTTT,CSAFRDRGTDTQYF
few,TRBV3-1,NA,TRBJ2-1,TGTGCCAGCAGCCCATCCCCAGGGGAAAGCTCCTACAATGAGCAGTTCTTC,CASSPSPGESSYNEQFF
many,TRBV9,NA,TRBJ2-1,TGTGCCAGCAGCGTAGGAGGGGGAGAGCAGTTCTTC,CASSVGGGEQFF
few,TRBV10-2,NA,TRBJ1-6,TGCGCCAGCAGTGAGGGGATCCAACCCCTCCACTTT,CASSEGIQPLHF
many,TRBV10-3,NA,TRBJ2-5,TGTGCCATCAGTGGCGCAGCACAAGAGACCCAGTACTTC,CAISGAAQETQYF
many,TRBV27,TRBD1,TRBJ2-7,TGTGCCAGCAACCCCCGGGACAGACAGTACGAGCAGTACTTC,CASNPRDRQYEQYF
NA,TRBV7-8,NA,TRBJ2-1,TGTGCCAGCAGCTTTGTGGCCCCTCGGGCGGCTGGCATTTTCGGTTTGTTCTTC,CASSFVAPRAAGIFGLFF
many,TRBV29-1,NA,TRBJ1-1,TGCAGCGTCCGGGGGAGGGCCGCGAACACTGAAGCTTTCTTT,CSVRGRAANTEAFF
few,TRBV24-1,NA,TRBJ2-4,TGTGCCACCAGTGATTTGGGGGACCCCCAAAACATTCAGTACTTC,CATSDLGDPQNIQYF
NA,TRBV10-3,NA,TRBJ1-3,TGTGCCATCACCGGGGACGTCTCTGGAAACACCATATATTTT,CAITGDVSGNTIYF
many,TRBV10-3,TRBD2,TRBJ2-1,TGTGCCATCAAGGCGGGAGGAGACAATGAGCAGTTCTTC,CAIKAGGDNEQFF
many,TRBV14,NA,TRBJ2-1,TGTGCCAGCAGCCAAGTTACAGAGCAGTTCTTC,CASSQVTEQFF
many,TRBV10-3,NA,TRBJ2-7,TGTGCCATCAGTGTCGCCTACGAGCAGTACTTC,CAISVAYEQYF
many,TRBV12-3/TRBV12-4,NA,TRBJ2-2,TGTGCCAGCCGACTTCTAAAGGGGCCCGGGGAGCTGTTTTTT,CASRLLKGPGELFF
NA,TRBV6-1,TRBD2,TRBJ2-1,TGTGCCAGCAGGATTGGACTAGCGGGAGGGAACGGTGAGCAGTTCTTC,CASRIGLAGGNGEQFF
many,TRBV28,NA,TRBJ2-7,TGTGCCAGCAGTTTTTTCACGACCTACGAGCAGTACTTC,CASSFFTTYEQYF
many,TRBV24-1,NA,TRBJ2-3,TGTGCCACCAGTGATTTTTGGGGTAAGGATACGCAGTATTTT,CATSDFWGKDTQYF
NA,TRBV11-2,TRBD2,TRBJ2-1,TGTGCCAGCAGCCCCCGGGGTGGTAGCGGGAGGGGTAGGGGTGAGCAGTTCTTC,CASSPRGGSGRGRGEQFF
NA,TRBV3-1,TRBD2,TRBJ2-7,TGTGCCAGCAGCATATCCGGGACTAGCGGCCTCGCCTACGAGCAGTACTTC,CASSISGTSGLAYEQYF
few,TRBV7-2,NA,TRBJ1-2,TGTGCCAGCAGCTTAGATGGGGCCCGAGGGTATGGCTACACCTTC,CASSLDGARGYGYTF
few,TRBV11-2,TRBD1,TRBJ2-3,TGTGCCAGCAGCTTAGTTGTATGGGACAGGGGCGGCCTAAGCACAGATACGCAGTATTTT,CASSLVVWDRGGLSTDTQYF
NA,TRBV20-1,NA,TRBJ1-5,TGCAGTGCTAGGGCCTTGGGGCCCCAGCATTTT,CSARALGPQHF
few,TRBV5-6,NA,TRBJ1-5,TGTGCCAGCAGCAGGGGAGTTAGCAATCAGCCCCAGCATTTT,CASSRGVSNQPQHF
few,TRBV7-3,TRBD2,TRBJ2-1,TGTGCCAGCAGCTTACGCAGAGCGGGAGGGAACTACAATGAGCAGTTCTTC,CASSLRRAGGNYNEQFF
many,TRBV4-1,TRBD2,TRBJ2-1,TGCGCCAGCAGCCCACTAGCGGCATACAATGAGCAGTTCTTC,CASSPLAAYNEQFF
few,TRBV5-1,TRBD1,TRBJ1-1,TGCGCCAGCAGCTTGGCCCGGACAGGAGGAATGAGCACTGAAGCTTTCTTT,CASSLARTGGMSTEAFF
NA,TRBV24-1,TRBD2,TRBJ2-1,TGTGCCACCAGGGACCCTAGCGGGAGGGCCGATGAGCAGTTCTTC,CATRDPSGRADEQFF
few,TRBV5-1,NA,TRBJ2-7,TGCGCCAGCAGCTTGAGAAGGGAAGACTACGAGCAGTACTTC,CASSLRREDYEQYF
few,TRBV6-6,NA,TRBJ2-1,TGTGCCAGCAGTTACTCGACCCAAATGGAGCAGTTCTTC,CASSYSTQMEQFF
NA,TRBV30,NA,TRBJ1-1,TGTGCCTGGAGCGGAGGGGAGCGAGTTGAAGCTTTCTTT,CAWSGGERVEAFF
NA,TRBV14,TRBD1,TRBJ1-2,TGTGCCAGCAGCCCCCGGACAGGGGGTTCCTATGGCTACACCTTC,CASSPRTGGSYGYTF
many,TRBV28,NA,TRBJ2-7,TGTGCCACCGTGGGCGTAGGAACCTACGAGCAGTACTTC,CATVGVGTYEQYF
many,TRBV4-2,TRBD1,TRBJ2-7,TGTGCCAGCAGCCAACTCCGGGACAGAACCTACGAGCAGTACTTC,CASSQLRDRTYEQYF
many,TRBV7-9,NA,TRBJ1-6,TGTGCCAGCAGCCAGGACAGAAATTCACCCCTCCACTTT,CASSQDRNSPLHF
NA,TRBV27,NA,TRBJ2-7,TGTGCCAGCCAAGCCGGGGGTGAGCAGTACTTC,CASQAGGEQYF
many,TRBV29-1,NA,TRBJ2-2,TGCAGCGTTGATGGTGGGGCCGGGGAGCTGTTTTTT,CSVDGGAGELFF
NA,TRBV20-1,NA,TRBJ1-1,TGCAGTGTAACAGGGAGGAACCCTGAAGCTTTCTTT,CSVTGRNPEAFF
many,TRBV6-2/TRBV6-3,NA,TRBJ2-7,TGTGCCAGCATCCCCCCCGGAGCTGTGCAGTACTTC,CASIPPGAVQYF
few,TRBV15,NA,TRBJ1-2,TGTGCCACCAGCAGAGAAGAGGTCGGGAGCTATGGCTACACCTTC,CATSREEVGSYGYTF
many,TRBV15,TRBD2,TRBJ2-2,TGTGCCACCCGACTAGGGCCAGCGGGAGACGTTGACACCGGGGAGCTGTTTTTT,CATRLGPAGDVDTGELFF
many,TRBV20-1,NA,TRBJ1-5,TGCAGTGCTACAGGAGGGCGCCGGCTCGAACAGCCCCAGCATTTT,CSATGGRRLEQPQHF
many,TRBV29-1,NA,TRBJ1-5,TGCAGCGTTGTTGTCAGGGGCAATCAGCCCCAGCATTTT,CSVVVRGNQPQHF
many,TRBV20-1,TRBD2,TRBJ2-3,TGCAGTGCTAGTCCAGCGGGGACCACAGATACGCAGTATTTT,CSASPAGTTDTQYF
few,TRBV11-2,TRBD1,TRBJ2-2,TGTGCCAGCACCGAGGGACAGGGTGTAGGGGAGCTGTTTTTT,CASTEGQGVGELFF
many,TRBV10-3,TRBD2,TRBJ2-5,TGTGCCATCAGTGAGTCCCCGGGTACTAGCGGGAGAGATCCCCAAGAGACCCAGTACTTC,CAISESPGTSGRDPQETQYF
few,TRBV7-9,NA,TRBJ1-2,TGTGCCAGCAGCCCAAACGACAGGTCCTATGGCTACACCTTC,CASSPNDRSYGYTF
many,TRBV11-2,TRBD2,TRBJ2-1,TGTGCCAGCAGCTTAGTGGGCGGGAGTGGAGCTGAGCAGTTCTTC,CASSLVGGSGAEQFF